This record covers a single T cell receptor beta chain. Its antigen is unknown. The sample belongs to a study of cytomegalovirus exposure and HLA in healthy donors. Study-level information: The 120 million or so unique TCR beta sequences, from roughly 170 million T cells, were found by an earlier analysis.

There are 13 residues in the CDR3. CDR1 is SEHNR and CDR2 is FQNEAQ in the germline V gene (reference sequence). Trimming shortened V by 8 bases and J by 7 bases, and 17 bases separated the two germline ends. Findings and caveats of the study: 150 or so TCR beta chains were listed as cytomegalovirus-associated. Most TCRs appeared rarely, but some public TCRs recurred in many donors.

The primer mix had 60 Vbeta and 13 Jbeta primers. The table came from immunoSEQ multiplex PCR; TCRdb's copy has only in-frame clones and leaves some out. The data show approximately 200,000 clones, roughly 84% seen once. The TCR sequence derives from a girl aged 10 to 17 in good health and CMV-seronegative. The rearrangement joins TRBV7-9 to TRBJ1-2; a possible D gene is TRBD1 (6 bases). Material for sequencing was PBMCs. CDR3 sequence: CASEDRRTSGYTF. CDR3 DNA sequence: TGTGCCAGCGAGGACAGAAGGACTTCTGGCTACACCTTC.